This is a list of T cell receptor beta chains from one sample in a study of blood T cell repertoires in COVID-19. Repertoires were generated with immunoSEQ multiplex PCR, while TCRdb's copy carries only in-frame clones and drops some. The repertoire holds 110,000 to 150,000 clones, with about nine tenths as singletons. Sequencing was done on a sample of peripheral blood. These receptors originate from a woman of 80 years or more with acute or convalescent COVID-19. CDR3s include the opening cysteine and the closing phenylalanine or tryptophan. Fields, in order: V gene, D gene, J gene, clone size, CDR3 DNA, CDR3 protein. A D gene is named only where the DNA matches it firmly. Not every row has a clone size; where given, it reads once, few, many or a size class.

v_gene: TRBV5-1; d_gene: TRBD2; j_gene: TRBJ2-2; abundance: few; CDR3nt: TGCGCCAGCAGCTTGGTAGCGGGGGATTCCACCGGGGAGCTGTTTTTT; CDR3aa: CASSLVAGDSTGELFF
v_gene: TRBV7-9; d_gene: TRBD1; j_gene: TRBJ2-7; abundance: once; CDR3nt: TGTGCCAGCAGCTTAGCGCTGTTAGGGGGCCCCGCCTACGAGCAGTACTTC; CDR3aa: CASSLALLGGPAYEQYF
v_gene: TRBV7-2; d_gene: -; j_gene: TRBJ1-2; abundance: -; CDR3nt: TGTGCCAGCAGCTTGGGGGGGGCGTATGGCTACACCTTC; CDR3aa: CASSLGGAYGYTF
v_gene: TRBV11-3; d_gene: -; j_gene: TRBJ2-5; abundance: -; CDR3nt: TGTGCCAGCAGCTTGGGGGGGCAGACCCAGTACTTC; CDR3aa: CASSLGGQTQYF
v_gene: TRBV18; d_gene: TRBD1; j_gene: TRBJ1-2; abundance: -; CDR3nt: TGTGCCAGCTCACCCGACAGGGTAATTGGCTACACCTTC; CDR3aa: CASSPDRVIGYTF
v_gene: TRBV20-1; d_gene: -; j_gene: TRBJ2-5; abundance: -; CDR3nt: TGCAGTGCCACCGCGGGGGAGACCCAGTACTTC; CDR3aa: CSATAGETQYF
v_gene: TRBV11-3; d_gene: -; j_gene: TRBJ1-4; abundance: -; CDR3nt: TGTGCCAGCAGCTTAGATCGTCTGTGGACCGGGAGGCCATCTAATGAAAAACTGTTTTTT; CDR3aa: CASSLDRLWTGRPSNEKLFF
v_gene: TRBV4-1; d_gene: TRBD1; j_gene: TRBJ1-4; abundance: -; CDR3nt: TGCGCCAGCAGCCAACCGGGACAGGCTAATGAAAAACTGTTTTTT; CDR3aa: CASSQPGQANEKLFF
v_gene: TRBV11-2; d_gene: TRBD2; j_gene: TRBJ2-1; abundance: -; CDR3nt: TGTGCCAGCAGCTTAGAGGTGATAGCGGGGCTCAATGAGCAGTTCTTC; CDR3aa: CASSLEVIAGLNEQFF
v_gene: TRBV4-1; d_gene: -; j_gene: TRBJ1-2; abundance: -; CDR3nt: TGCGCCAGCAGCCGAGTTCAGACAGTGGCAAACTATGGCTACACCTTC; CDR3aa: CASSRVQTVANYGYTF
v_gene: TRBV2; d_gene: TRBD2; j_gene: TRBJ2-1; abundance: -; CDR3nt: TGTGCCAGCAGTAACCCTAGCGGGGGGACTGACTACAATGAGCAGTTCTTC; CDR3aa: CASSNPSGGTDYNEQFF
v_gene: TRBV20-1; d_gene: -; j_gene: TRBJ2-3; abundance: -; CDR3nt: TGCAGTGCTAGTCCGGGGGATACGCAGTATTTT; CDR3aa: CSASPGDTQYF
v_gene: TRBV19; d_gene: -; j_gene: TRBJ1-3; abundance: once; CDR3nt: TGTGCCAGTAGAAGACAGGTGTTGGGAAACACCATATATTTT; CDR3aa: CASRRQVLGNTIYF
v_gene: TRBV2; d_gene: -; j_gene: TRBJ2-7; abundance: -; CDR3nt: TGTGCCAGCAGTTACAGCTACGAGCAGTACTTC; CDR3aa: CASSYSYEQYF
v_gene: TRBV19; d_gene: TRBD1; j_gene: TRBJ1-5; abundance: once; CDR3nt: TGTGCCAGTGCGGACAGGGGGAGCAATCAGCCCCAGCATTTT; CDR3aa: CASADRGSNQPQHF
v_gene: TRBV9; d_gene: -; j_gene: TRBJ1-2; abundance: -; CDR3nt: TGTGCCAGCAGCGTAGGACAGCCTAACTATGGCTACACCTTC; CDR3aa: CASSVGQPNYGYTF
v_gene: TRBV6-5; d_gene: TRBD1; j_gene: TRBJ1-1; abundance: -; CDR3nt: TGTGCCAGCAGTTTCGGACAGGGTCTGCCTGAAGCTTTCTTT; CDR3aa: CASSFGQGLPEAFF
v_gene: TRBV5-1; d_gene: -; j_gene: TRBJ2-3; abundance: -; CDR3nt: TGCGCCAGCAGCTTGCAGGGGAGCACAGATACGCAGTATTTT; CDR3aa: CASSLQGSTDTQYF
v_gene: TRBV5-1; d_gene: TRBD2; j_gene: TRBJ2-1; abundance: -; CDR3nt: TGCGCCAGCAGCGCGGGACTAGCGGGGGGGCTTTACAATGAGCAGTTCTTC; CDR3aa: CASSAGLAGGLYNEQFF
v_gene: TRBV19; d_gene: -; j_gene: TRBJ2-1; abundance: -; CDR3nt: TGTGCCAGTAGTACGACCAGGGATTGGGACAATGAGCAGTTCTTC; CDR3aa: CASSTTRDWDNEQFF
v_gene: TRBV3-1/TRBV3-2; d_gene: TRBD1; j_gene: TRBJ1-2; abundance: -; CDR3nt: TGTGCCAGCAGCCAAGGTCGAGGACAGGGGAGTGGCTACACCTTC; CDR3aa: CASSQGRGQGSGYTF
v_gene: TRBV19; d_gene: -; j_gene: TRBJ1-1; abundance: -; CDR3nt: TGTGCCAGTAGTTTTCAATTACTCTATTCTGAAGCTTTCTTT; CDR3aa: CASSFQLLYSEAFF
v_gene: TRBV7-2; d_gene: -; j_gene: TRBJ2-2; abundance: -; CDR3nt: TGTGCCAGCAGCTTGACCGGGACAATGAACACCGGGGAGCTGTTTTTT; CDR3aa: CASSLTGTMNTGELFF
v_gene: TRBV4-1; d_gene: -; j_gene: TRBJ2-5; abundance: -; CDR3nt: TGCGCCAGCAGCCAAACGAGCGCGGAAGAGACCCAGTACTTC; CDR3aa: CASSQTSAEETQYF
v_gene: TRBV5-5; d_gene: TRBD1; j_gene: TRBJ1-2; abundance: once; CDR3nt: TGTGCCAGCAGAGCGGGACAGGCCGTTCTTGGCTACACCTTC; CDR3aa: CASRAGQAVLGYTF
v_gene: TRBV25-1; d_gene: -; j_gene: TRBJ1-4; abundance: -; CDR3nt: TGTGCCAGCAGTGAACCCCGGCAGGCAGAAAAACTGTTTTTT; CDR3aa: CASSEPRQAEKLFF
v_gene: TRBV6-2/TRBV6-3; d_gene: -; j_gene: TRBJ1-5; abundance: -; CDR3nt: TGTGCCAGCAGTTACGTCGGCAATCAGCCCCAGCATTTT; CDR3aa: CASSYVGNQPQHF
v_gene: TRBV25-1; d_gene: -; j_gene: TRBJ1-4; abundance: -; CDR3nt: TGTGCCAGCAGTGAACGAGGTCGTTTAGTGGGTAAACTGTTTTTT; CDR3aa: CASSERGRLVGKLFF
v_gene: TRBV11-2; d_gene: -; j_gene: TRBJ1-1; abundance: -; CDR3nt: TGTGCCAGCAGCCGGACAGACGGAACTGAAGCTTTCTTT; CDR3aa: CASSRTDGTEAFF
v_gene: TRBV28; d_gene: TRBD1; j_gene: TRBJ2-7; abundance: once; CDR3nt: TGTGCCAGCAGTTTTGCGGGGACAGGTCACTACGAGCAGTACTTC; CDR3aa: CASSFAGTGHYEQYF
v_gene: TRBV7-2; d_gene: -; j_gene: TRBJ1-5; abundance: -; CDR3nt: TGTGCCAGCAGCTTAGCGGGCCTTAATCAGCCCCAGCATTTT; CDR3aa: CASSLAGLNQPQHF
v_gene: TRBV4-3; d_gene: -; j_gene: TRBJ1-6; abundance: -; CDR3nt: TGCGCCAGCAGCCAACGCCCTCGCCCCAGGGATAATTCACCCCTCCACTTT; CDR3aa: CASSQRPRPRDNSPLHF
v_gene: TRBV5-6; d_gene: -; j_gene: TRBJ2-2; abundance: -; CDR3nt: TGTGCCAGCAGCCCGTACCTAACAGCGAACACCGGGGAGCTGTTTTTT; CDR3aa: CASSPYLTANTGELFF
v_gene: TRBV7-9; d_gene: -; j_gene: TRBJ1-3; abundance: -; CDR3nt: TGTGCCAGCAGCAGAAGACAGGGAAACACCATATATTTT; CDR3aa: CASSRRQGNTIYF
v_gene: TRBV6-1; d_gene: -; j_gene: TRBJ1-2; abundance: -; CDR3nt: TGTGCCAGCAGTGAATTTAGTGACAGCACGATCTATGGCTACACCTTC; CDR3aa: CASSEFSDSTIYGYTF
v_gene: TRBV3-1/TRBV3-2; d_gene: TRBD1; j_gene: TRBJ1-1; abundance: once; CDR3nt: TGTGCCAGCAGCCCCGGCAGGGGGCTGGGGAACACTGAAGCTTTCTTT; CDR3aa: CASSPGRGLGNTEAFF
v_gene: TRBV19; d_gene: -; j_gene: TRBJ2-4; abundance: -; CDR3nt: TGTGCCAGTAGCGCGACATCTTTCGGGGGCAAAAACATTCAGTACTTC; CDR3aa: CASSATSFGGKNIQYF
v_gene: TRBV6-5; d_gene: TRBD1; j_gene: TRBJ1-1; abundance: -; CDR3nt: TGTGCCAGCAGTTATGGGGGGACAGACACTGAAGCTTTCTTT; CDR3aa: CASSYGGTDTEAFF
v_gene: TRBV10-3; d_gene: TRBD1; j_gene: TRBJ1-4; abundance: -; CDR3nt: TGTGCCATCAGTGGACAGGGGCCTGCAACTAATGAAAAACTGTTTTTT; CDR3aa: CAISGQGPATNEKLFF
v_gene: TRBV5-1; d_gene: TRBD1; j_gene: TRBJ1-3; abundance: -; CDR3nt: TGCGCCAGCAGCTTGGAAGGGGGCCCCTCTGGAAACACCATATATTTT; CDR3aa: CASSLEGGPSGNTIYF
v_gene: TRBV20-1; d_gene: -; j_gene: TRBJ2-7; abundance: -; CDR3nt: TGCAGTGCTAGCCGGGGAGGAGAGCAGTACTTC; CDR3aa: CSASRGGEQYF
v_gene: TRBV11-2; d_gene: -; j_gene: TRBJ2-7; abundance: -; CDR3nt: TGTGCCAGCAGCTTAGGTGTAGACTACGTGCAGTACTTC; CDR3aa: CASSLGVDYVQYF
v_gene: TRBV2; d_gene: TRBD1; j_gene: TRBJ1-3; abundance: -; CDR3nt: TGTGCCAGCAACAGGGACAGGGGAGACACCATATATTTT; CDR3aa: CASNRDRGDTIYF
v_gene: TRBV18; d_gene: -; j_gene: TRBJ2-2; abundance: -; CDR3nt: TGTGCCAGCTCACCTGCCGGGAAGGGAAGGGCGCCCGGGGAGCTGTTTTTT; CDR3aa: CASSPAGKGRAPGELFF
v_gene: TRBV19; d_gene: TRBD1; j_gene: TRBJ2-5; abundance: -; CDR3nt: TGTGCCAGTGGGACAGGTCCCCAAGAGACCCAGTACTTC; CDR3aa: CASGTGPQETQYF
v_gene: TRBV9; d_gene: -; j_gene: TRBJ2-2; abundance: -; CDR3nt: TGTGCCAGCAGCGGCAGGGTGAACACCGGGGAGCTGTTTTTT; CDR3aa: CASSGRVNTGELFF
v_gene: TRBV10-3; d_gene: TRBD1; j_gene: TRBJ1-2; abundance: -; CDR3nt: TGTGCCATCAGCACTACTCCCCGGGACAGGATTACCTATGGCTACACCTTC; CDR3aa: CAISTTPRDRITYGYTF
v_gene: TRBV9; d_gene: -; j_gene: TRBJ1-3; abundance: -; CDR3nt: TGTGCCAGCAGCGTAGGAGGTCACCCAGCTGGAAACACCATATATTTT; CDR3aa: CASSVGGHPAGNTIYF
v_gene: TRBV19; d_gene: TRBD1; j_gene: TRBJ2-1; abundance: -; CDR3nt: TGTGCCAGTAGTTCCGGGACAGGCACCTACAATGAGCAGTTCTTC; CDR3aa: CASSSGTGTYNEQFF
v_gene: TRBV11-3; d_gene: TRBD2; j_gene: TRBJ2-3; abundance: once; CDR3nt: TGTGCCAGCAGCGCTAGCGGGGTGGCCGTAGATACGCAGTATTTT; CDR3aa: CASSASGVAVDTQYF
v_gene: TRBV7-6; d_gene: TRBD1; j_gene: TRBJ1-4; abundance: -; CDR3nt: TGTGCCAGCAGCTTTGGGACAGACAATGAAAAACTGTTTTTT; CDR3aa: CASSFGTDNEKLFF
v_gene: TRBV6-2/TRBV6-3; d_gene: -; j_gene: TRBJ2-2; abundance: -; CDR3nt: TGTGCCAGCAGCCTGTGGGGCCCGAACACCGGGGAGCTGTTTTTT; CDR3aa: CASSLWGPNTGELFF
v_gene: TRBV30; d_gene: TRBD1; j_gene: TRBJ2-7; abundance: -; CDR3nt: TGTGCCGGATACAGGGGCTACGAGCAGTACTTC; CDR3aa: CAGYRGYEQYF
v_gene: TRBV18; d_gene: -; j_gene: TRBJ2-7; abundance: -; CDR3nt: TGTGCCAGCTCTGAGGCAGTGAGACCATACGAGCAGTACTTC; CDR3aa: CASSEAVRPYEQYF